This T cell receptor (beta chain) was identified during a study of blood T cell repertoires in COVID-19. Study summary: Acute-phase and convalescent COVID-19 samples originated in the United States, Italy and Spain. T cells, B-cell-depleted T cells, or PBMCs supplied cDNA or gDNA.

Profiled with immunoSEQ multiplex PCR; TCRdb holds only in-frame clones, not every one. Here the sample spans roughly 290,000 clones, around 85% being singletons. CDR1 is SGHKS and CDR2 is YYEKEE in the germline V gene (reference sequence). V lost 3 bases, J lost 2 bases, and 6 bases stayed unmatched. The CDR3 extends over 17 amino acids. The genes are TRBV5-5 and TRBJ2-1; 12 bases are a match to TRBD2. The sample was peripheral blood. The clonotype was recovered from a woman between 45 and 60 years old with active or convalescent COVID-19. The CDR3 region has the DNA TGTGCCAGCAGCTCTGGGACTAGCGGGCCCACCTACAATGAGCAGTTCTTC. Amino acid sequence: CASSSGTSGPTYNEQFF.